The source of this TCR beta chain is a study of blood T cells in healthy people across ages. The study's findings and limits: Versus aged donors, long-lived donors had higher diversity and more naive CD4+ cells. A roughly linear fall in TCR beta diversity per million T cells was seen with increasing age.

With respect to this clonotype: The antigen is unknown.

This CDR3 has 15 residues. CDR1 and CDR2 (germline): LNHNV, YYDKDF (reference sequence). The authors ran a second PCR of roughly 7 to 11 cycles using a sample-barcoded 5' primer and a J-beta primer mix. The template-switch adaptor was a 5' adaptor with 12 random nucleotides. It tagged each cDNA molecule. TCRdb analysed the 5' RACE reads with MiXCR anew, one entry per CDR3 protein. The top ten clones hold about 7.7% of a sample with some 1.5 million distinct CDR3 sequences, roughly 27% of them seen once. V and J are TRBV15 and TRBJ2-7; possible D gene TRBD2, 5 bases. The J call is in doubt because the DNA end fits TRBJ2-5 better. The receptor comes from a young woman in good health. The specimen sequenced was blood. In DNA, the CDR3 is TGTGCCACGCGGGCCGGGATAGGGATACAAGAGACCCAGTACTTC. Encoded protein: CATRAGIGIQETQYF.